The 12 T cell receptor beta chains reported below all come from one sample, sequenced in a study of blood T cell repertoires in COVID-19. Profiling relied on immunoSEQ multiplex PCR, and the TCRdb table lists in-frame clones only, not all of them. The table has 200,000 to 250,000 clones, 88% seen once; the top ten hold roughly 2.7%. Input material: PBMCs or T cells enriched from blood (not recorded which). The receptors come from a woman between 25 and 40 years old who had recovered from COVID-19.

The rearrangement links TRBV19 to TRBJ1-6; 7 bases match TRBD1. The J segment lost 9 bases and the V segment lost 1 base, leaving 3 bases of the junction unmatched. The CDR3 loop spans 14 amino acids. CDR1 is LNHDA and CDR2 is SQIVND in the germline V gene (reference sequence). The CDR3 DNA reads TGTGCCAGTAGTATAGGGACAGGTGCTTCACCCCTCCACTTT. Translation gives CASSIGTGASPLHF. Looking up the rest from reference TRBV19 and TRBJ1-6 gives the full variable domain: DGGITQSPKYLFRKEGQNVTLSCEQNLNHDAMYWYRQDPGQGLRLIYYSQIVNDFQKGDIAEGYSVSREKKESFPLTVTSAQKNPTAFYLCASSIGTGASPLHFGNGTRLTVT.

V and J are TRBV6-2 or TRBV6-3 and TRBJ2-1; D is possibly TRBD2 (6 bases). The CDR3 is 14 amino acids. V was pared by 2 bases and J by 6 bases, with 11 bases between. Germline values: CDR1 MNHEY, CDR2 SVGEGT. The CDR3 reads CASSYGGVANEQFF. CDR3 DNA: TGTGCCAGCAGTTACGGCGGGGTGGCCAATGAGCAGTTCTTC.

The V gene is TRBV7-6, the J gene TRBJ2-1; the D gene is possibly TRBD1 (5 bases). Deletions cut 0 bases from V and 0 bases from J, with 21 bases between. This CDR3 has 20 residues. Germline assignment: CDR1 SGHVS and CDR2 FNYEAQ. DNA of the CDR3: TGTGCCAGCAGCTTAGCGATGGCAGGGTGGGCTCAGGGCTCCTACAATGAGCAGTTCTTC. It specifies CASSLAMAGWAQGSYNEQFF. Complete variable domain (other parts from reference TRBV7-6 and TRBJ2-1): GAGVSQSPRYKVTKRGQDVALRCDPISGHVSLYWYRQALGQGPEFLTYFNYEAQQDKSGLPNDRFSAERPEGSISTLTIQRTEQRDSAMYRCASSLAMAGWAQGSYNEQFFGPGTRLTVL.

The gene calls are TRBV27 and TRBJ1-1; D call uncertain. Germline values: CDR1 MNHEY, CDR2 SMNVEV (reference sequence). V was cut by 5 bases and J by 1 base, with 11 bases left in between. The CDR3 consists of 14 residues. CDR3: CASSLSGRNTEAFF. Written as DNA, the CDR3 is TGTGCCAGCAGTCTGAGCGGTAGGAACACTGAAGCTTTCTTT.

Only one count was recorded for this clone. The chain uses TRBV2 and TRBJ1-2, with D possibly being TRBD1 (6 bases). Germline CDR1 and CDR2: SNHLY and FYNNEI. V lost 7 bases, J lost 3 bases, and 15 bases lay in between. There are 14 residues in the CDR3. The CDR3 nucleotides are TGTGCCAGCAAAAGGGAGCAGGGGCACTATGGCTACACCTTC. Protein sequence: CASKREQGHYGYTF.

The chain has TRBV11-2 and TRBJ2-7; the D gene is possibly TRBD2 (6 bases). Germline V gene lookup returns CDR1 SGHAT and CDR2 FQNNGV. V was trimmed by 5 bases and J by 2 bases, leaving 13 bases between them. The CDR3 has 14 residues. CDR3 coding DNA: TGTGCCAGCAGCCTCTCGGGAGAAACCTACGAGCAGTACTTC. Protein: CASSLSGETYEQYF.

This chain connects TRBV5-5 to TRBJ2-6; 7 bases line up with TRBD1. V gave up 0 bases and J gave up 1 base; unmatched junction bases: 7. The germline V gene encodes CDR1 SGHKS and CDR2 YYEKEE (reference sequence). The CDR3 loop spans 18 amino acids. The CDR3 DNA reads TGTGCCAGCAGCTTGGTGGCAGGGGGTAGTTCTGGGGCCAACGTCCTGACTTTC. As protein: CASSLVAGGSSGANVLTF.

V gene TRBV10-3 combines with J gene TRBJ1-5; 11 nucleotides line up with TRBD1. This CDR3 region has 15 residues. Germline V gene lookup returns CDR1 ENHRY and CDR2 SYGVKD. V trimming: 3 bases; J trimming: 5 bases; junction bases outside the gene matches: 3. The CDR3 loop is CAISDRTGGDQPQHF. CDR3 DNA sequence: TGTGCCATCAGTGACAGGACAGGGGGCGATCAGCCCCAGCATTTT.

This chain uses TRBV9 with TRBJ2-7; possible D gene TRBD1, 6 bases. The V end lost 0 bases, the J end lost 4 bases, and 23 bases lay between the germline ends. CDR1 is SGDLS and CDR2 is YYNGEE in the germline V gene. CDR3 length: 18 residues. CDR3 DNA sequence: TGTGCCAGCAGCGTAGGAGCTACATCGGACAGAGCTCTTTACGAGCAGTACTTC. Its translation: CASSVGATSDRALYEQYF.

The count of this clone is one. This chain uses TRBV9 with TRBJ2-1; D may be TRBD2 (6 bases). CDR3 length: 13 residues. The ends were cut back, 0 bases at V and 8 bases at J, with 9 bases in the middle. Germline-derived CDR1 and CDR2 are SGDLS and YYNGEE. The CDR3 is CASSVDWRDEQFF. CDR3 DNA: TGTGCCAGCAGCGTAGATTGGAGGGATGAGCAGTTCTTC. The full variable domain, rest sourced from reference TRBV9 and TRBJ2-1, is DSGVTQTPKHLITATGQRVTLRCSPRSGDLSVYWYQQSLDQGLQFLIQYYNGEERAKGNILERFSAQQFPDLHSELNLSSLELGDSALYFCASSVDWRDEQFFGPGTRLTVL.

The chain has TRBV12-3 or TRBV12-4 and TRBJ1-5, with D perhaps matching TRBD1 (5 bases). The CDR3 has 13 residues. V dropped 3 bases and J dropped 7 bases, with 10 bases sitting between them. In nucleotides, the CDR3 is TGTGCCAGCAGTTTTCAGGGCGGACAGCCCCAGCATTTT. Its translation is CASSFQGGQPQHF.

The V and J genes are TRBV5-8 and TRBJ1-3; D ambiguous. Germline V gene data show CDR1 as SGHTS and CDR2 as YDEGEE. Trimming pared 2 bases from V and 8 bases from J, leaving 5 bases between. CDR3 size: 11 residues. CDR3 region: CASSFPDTIYF. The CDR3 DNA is TGTGCCAGCAGCTTCCCTGACACCATATATTTT.